The TCR beta chain under discussion was sequenced for a study of T-cell memory formation after mild COVID-19. V lost 7 bases and J 8 bases, leaving 15 bases between the germline ends. This CDR3 is built from 13 residues. TCRdb used MiXCR to reprocess the 5' RACE reads, holding one entry per CDR3 protein. The sample includes about 320,000 distinct CDR3 sequences, roughly an eighth of them seen just once. The source of this sequence is a man between 18 and 35 years old who had mild COVID-19 (a few samples of this study predate the infection). Cell type and time point are not known. The sample taken for sequencing was PBMCs or a T cell subset sorted from them (not recorded which). The gene calls are TRBV12-3 or TRBV12-4 and TRBJ1-5; D is ambiguous. CDR3 region: CASTTSVREPQHF. CDR3 in DNA: TGTGCCAGCACCACATCGGTTCGGGAGCCCCAGCATTTT.